The 14 T cell receptor beta chains in this list originate from one sample, sequenced in a study of blood T cell repertoires in COVID-19. Some clones are missing from TCRdb's copy, which holds only in-frame ones; the method was immunoSEQ multiplex PCR. The sample lists approximately 350,000 clones, around 89% seen once, with around 1.3% in the top ten. The sequencing input was peripheral blood. These receptors were taken from a middle-aged man with acute or convalescent COVID-19.

The rearrangement joins TRBV9 to TRBJ2-7, with 10 bases lining up with TRBD1. Germline loops: CDR1 SGDLS, CDR2 YYNGEE. CDR3 length: 15 amino acids. The ends lost 3 bases at V and 6 bases at J; junction bases unmatched: 9. CDR3 sequence reads: CASSGEGQGISEQYF. The CDR3 coding sequence is TGTGCCAGCAGCGGGGAGGGACAGGGGATCAGCGAGCAGTACTTC.

The chain employs TRBV27 and TRBJ2-1; 7 bases are a match to TRBD1. This CDR3 has 15 residues. Germline trimming cut 3 bases from V and 3 bases from J; bases unmatched to any gene: 5. CDR1 is MNHEY, CDR2 SMNVEV, per germline (reference sequence). The CDR3 DNA reads as TGTGCCAGCAGTTTCTACAGGGGCGACTACAATGAGCAGTTCTTC. Protein sequence: CASSFYRGDYNEQFF.

Written as DNA, the CDR3 is TGTGCCAGCAGCCTACAGGGCTATCAGCCCCAGCATTTT. Its protein product is CASSLQGYQPQHF. The chain uses TRBV7-9 and TRBJ1-5; tentatively, D is TRBD1 (6 bases). Deletions cut 5 bases from V and 5 bases from J, with 10 bases between. CDR3 size: 13 residues. Germline assignment: CDR1 SEHNR and CDR2 FQNEAQ (reference sequence).

The chain links TRBV6-5 to TRBJ2-7; 12 bases match TRBD2. The germline CDR1 and CDR2 sequences are MNHEY and SVGAGI. Unmatched junction bases numbered 10, after V lost 6 bases and J lost 10 bases. The CDR3 consists of 14 residues. CDR3 sequence (DNA): TGTGCCAGCAGCTCTAGCGGGAGGGTAGTGGAACAGTACTTC. Translating gives CASSSSGRVVEQYF.

The rearrangement links TRBV7-2 to TRBJ2-2, with D maybe TRBD1 (5 bases). In germline, CDR1 is SGHTA, CDR2 FQGNSA. The CDR3 contains 12 residues. Trimming took 5 bases from V and 9 from J, leaving 10 bases between them. Here the CDR3 DNA reads TGTGCCAGCAGCCGACCAGGGAGGGAGCTGTTTTTT. This translates into CASSRPGRELFF.

About this clone: No DNA is shown, since the ends of the CDR3 on it are uncertain; the CDR3 is the one TCRdb lists. The chain recombines TRBV21-1 with TRBJ2-7; the tabulated D call, TRBD1, remains unverified against the DNA. TRBV21-1 is a recognized pseudogene. The CDR3 is made up of 15 amino acids, end residues included. The CDR3 here is CASSKVGQGSHEQYF.

V and J are TRBV28 and TRBJ2-1, with 9 bases aligning to TRBD1. This CDR3 is built from 17 residues. Germline CDR1 and CDR2: MDHEN and SYDVKM. The junction had 13 bases not matched to a gene; V was cut back by 5 bases and J by 5 bases. The DNA of the CDR3 is TGTGCCAGCAGTAACATCCGGGACAGGGATCGGCACAATGAGCAGTTCTTC. Protein product: CASSNIRDRDRHNEQFF.

The chain couples TRBV7-8 to TRBJ2-2, with TRBD2 as a possible D gene (5 bases). The V gene lost 6 bases and the J gene lost 4 bases, with 12 bases spanning the gap. The germline gives CDR1 SGHVS, CDR2 FQNEAQ. This CDR3 spans 14 amino acids. The CDR3 is CASSRVRVTGELFF. The DNA for the CDR3 is TGTGCCAGCAGTCGGGTGAGGGTCACCGGGGAGCTGTTTTTT.

The rearrangement joins TRBV30 to TRBJ2-7; weak D call: TRBD2 (5 bases). Germline-derived CDR1 and CDR2 are GTSNPN and SVGIG (reference sequence). Trimming cost V 2 bases and J 3 bases, with 17 bases left between them. This CDR3 is built from 15 residues. Here the CDR3 DNA reads TGTGCCTGGAGTACCTACGGGGTTGGAGTCTACGAGCAGTACTTC. It codes for CAWSTYGVGVYEQYF.

This chain links TRBV19 with TRBJ1-1; maybe TRBD1 (5 bases). This CDR3 has 12 amino acids. CDR1 LNHDA and CDR2 SQIVND come from the germline V gene (reference sequence). V was cut by 9 bases and J by 2 bases, with 10 bases left in between. The CDR3 nucleotides are TGTGCCAGCCAAGACAGAAACACTGAAGCTTTCTTT. The encoded protein is CASQDRNTEAFF.

The rearrangement links TRBV6-5 to TRBJ2-7; D gene uncertain. The V end lost 7 bases, the J end lost 4 bases, and 14 bases lay between the germline ends. Germline CDR1 is MNHEY and CDR2 is SVGAGI. The CDR3 has 13 amino acids. The DNA of the CDR3 is TGTGCCAGCAAAGCGAATACCCTTTACGAGCAGTACTTC. Protein product: CASKANTLYEQYF.

This rearrangement joins TRBV7-9 to TRBJ1-6; 9 bases fit TRBD1. The CDR3 is 15 amino acids. J was trimmed by 7 bases and V by 5 bases; bases with no gene match: 6. Germline V gene lookup returns CDR1 SEHNR and CDR2 FQNEAQ (reference sequence). The CDR3 region is CASSDRDRANSPLHF. In DNA, the CDR3 is TGTGCCAGCAGCGACCGGGACAGGGCGAATTCACCCCTCCACTTT.

This chain links TRBV30 with TRBJ2-7; TRBD2 matches 11 bases. This CDR3 region has 14 residues. The V gene end was trimmed by 3 bases and the J gene end by 6 bases; junction bases not matched to a gene: 7. Germline loops: CDR1 GTSNPN, CDR2 SVGIG (reference sequence). The CDR3 here is CAWRLAGGRGEQYF. CDR3 sequence (DNA): TGTGCCTGGAGATTAGCGGGAGGGCGTGGCGAGCAGTACTTC. Complete variable domain (other parts from reference TRBV30 and TRBJ2-7): SQTIHQWPATLVQPVGSPLSLECTVEGTSNPNLYWYRQAAGRGLQLLFYSVGIGQISSEVPQNLSASRPQDRQFILSSKKLLLSDSGFYLCAWRLAGGRGEQYFGPGTRLTVT.

The rearrangement uses TRBV6-6 and TRBJ2-7; TRBD2 might be the D (7 bases). This CDR3 is 11 amino acids long. V was pared by 5 bases and J by 9 bases, with 11 bases between. Looked up from germline, CDR1 is MNHNY and CDR2 is SVGAGI (reference sequence). CDR3 loop: CASSGGALQYF. CDR3 bases: TGTGCCAGCAGTGGGGGGGCGTTGCAGTACTTC.